A selection of T cell receptor beta chains follows, all from one sample in a study of T cells in Graves' hyperthyroidism and ophthalmopathy. MiXCR was run by TCRdb on the multiplex PCR reads, yielding one entry per CDR3 protein. The sample has about 380,000 distinct CDR3 sequences, under 20% seen once. Sequences were obtained from blood. The source of these receptors is a man between 18 and 29 years old with Graves' ophthalmopathy. Each CDR3 is given without its conserved first and last residue. Only part of the rows carry a size: once, few, many, or a class if the clone is expanded.

>few|TRBV27|TRBJ1-6
ASSSGFQNSPLH
>NA|TRBV20-1|TRBJ2-3
SARSGAAPDTQY
>NA|TRBV5-6|TRBJ2-5
ASSLGTNYETQY
>many|TRBV3-1|TRBJ2-3
ASSHTTAGTDTQY
>many|TRBV7-9|TRBJ2-1
ASSSHGVEQF
>many|TRBV3-1|TRBJ1-1
ASSPRGGDNEAF
>NA|TRBV2|TRBJ2-1
ASKGGGRGEQF
>NA|TRBV11-2|TRBJ1-2
ASSPTTGTGEYGYT
>NA|TRBV9|TRBJ2-2
ASSGGEVAGGSPGELF
>many|TRBV11-2|TRBJ2-7
ASRGEGGPHYEQY
>NA|TRBV11-2|TRBJ1-5
ASSLDGGGGWQPQH
>many|TRBV7-9|TRBJ2-7
ASSSHRDGSYEQY
>many|TRBV12-3/TRBV12-4|TRBJ2-3
ASSPGTHTDTQY
>few|TRBV25-1|TRBJ1-2
ASSEYSSGTNYGYT
>NA|TRBV10-1|TRBJ2-2
ASIGRDRHTGELF
>NA|TRBV2|TRBJ2-7
ASRELVYEQY
>few|TRBV10-2|TRBJ1-5
ASRQGSGPQH
>NA|TRBV19|TRBJ2-7
ASSISFSGPYEQY
>NA|TRBV5-8|TRBJ1-4
ASSLEGHDIENLF
>NA|TRBV20-1|TRBJ2-1
SARQGQRGEQF
>many|TRBV7-3|TRBJ2-7
ASSLTGGLLGPNEQY
>NA|TRBV14|TRBJ1-1
ASSHVPGQGVAF
>NA|TRBV20-1|TRBJ2-1
SAGRGQASNEQF
>NA|TRBV5-1|TRBJ2-2
ASSLLSSGDANTGELF
>few|TRBV7-6|TRBJ1-6
ASSFDRVGNSPLH
>many|TRBV5-6|TRBJ2-3
ASSRRVLADTQY
>NA|TRBV2|TRBJ2-2
ASSPGLAGGLGELF
>few|TRBV6-1|TRBJ2-5
ASSDRQGPETQY
>NA|TRBV20-1|TRBJ1-5
NASVGEEPQH
>many|TRBV24-1|TRBJ2-1
ATSDPGTGEEQF
>many|TRBV12-3/TRBV12-4|TRBJ2-1
ASSRLAGGVDEQF
>many|TRBV2|TRBJ1-1
ASSERLAGTEAF
>NA|TRBV19|TRBJ2-1
ASSIGAGASNHYNEQF
>few|TRBV2|TRBJ1-1
ASSVYRDRGLEAF
>NA|TRBV3-1|TRBJ2-7
ASSRRDRRNEQY
>many|TRBV6-1|TRBJ1-2
ASSPVGGGRTYGYT
>NA|TRBV7-9|TRBJ2-7
ASSGPTGKHYEQY
>NA|TRBV5-5|TRBJ1-1
ASSITGWTEAF
>NA|TRBV7-9|TRBJ2-1
ASSLWDIYNEQF
>many|TRBV6-5|TRBJ2-7
ASRMAGLSYEQY
>few|TRBV7-9|TRBJ2-2
ASSPSGGTNTGELF
>once|TRBV12-3/TRBV12-4|TRBJ2-1
ASSLALHEQF
>once|TRBV12-3/TRBV12-4|TRBJ2-1
ASRPARYDEQF
>many|TRBV20-1|TRBJ1-5
SAEGGVSNQPQH
>many|TRBV7-9|TRBJ2-1
ASRGSNEQF
>many|TRBV5-8|TRBJ2-5
ASSWPAGLAGVFTQY
>many|TRBV2|TRBJ2-1
ASSDAGTPYNEQF
>many|TRBV2|TRBJ1-2
AKTGEGYT
>NA|TRBV20-1|TRBJ1-1
SAGTGRTTEAF
>NA|TRBV11-1|TRBJ2-7
ASSVGRGTAREQY
>many|TRBV12-3/TRBV12-4|TRBJ2-3
ASSLVEVAGATDTQY
>many|TRBV12-3/TRBV12-4|TRBJ1-1
ASSLAGRGTEAF
>few|TRBV19|TRBJ2-7
ASRGVPSYEQY
>NA|TRBV7-9|TRBJ2-1
ASSLERRAYNEQF
>many|TRBV2|TRBJ1-1
ASEDRTNTEAF
>NA|TRBV12-3/TRBV12-4|TRBJ2-6
ASTNRVSGANVLT
>many|TRBV3-1|TRBJ1-1
ASSQVNRVGTEAF
>few|TRBV4-1|TRBJ2-5
ASSQDWGGMETQY